This TCR beta chain is drawn from a study of identical twins. A few counts support this clonotype. TCRdb processed the 5' RACE reads anew with MiXCR; each CDR3 protein has one entry. The sample includes about 490,000 distinct CDR3 sequences, over 12% of them seen just once. Germline loops: CDR1 LNHDA, CDR2 SQIVND (reference sequence). J gave up 6 bases and V 3 bases, and 5 bases lay outside the gene matches. This CDR3 spans 14 amino acids. Another study also made use of these data, one on yellow fever vaccine responses in identical twins.

The gene calls are TRBV19 and TRBJ2-7, with 10 positions matching TRBD2. The sequenced sample consisted of CD4+ T cells sorted from blood. The receptor comes from a woman aged 18-30 years in good health. The CDR3 here is CASSMSSGSVEQYF. For the CDR3, the DNA is TGTGCCAGTAGTATGTCTAGCGGGAGTGTCGAGCAGTACTTC. Full variable domain (missing parts from reference TRBV19 and TRBJ2-7): DGGITQSPKYLFRKEGQNVTLSCEQNLNHDAMYWYRQDPGQGLRLIYYSQIVNDFQKGDIAEGYSVSREKKESFPLTVTSAQKNPTAFYLCASSMSSGSVEQYFGPGTRLTVT.